Below are 5 T cell receptor beta chains sequenced from a single sample in a study of glioma-infiltrating T cells. Amplification of TCR alpha and beta CDR3 regions from RNA used iRepertoire nested multiplex PCR. Each CDR3 protein is one row after TCRdb ran MiXCR on the multiplex PCR reads. The profile shows about 140,000 distinct CDR3 sequences, approximately 40% of them singletons. Input material: glioma tissue, nonneoplastic brain tissue, or PBMCs (not recorded which). The receptors were sampled from a human donor with low-grade glioma or glioblastoma, undergoing nonglioma brain surgery, or in good health (not recorded which).

This clonotype was recorded many times. The CDR3 DNA sequence: TGTGCCAGCAGTTTCGAGTATAATTCACCCCTCCACTTT. Protein product: CASSFEYNSPLHF. The chain joins TRBV27 to TRBJ1-6; D ambiguous. Trimming took off 3 bases at V and 4 bases at J, with 4 bases between the two ends. CDR1 MNHEY and CDR2 SMNVEV come from the germline V gene (reference sequence). The CDR3 extends over 13 amino acids.

The rearrangement joins TRBV28 to TRBJ2-7; D might be TRBD2 (6 bases). CDR3 length: 15 residues. The V gene's germline CDR1 is MDHEN and CDR2 SYDVKM. Trimming left V 6 bases short and J 0 bases short, with 15 bases between. CDR3 region: CASSLAGLHSYEQYF. CDR3 in DNA: TGTGCCAGCAGCTTGGCGGGGCTTCACTCCTACGAGCAGTACTTC.

This sequence joins TRBV29-1 and TRBJ2-5; possible D gene TRBD2, 6 bases. V was pared by 3 bases and J by 5 bases, with 10 bases between. Germline assignment: CDR1 SQVTM and CDR2 ANQGSEA. The CDR3 totals 12 residues. The CDR3 nucleotides read TGCAGCGTTGACCCGGGGAGGGAGACCCAGTACTTC. Translated, it gives CSVDPGRETQYF.

The chain has TRBV5-1 and TRBJ2-7, with D possibly being TRBD1 (6 bases). V dropped 4 bases and J dropped 4 bases, with 12 bases sitting between them. Germline assignment: CDR1 SGHRS and CDR2 YFSETQ. The CDR3 length is 13 residues. The CDR3 nucleotides read TGCGCCAGCAGCCCAACAGGGTGGTACGAGCAGTACTTC. Its protein is CASSPTGWYEQYF.

The genes are TRBV27 and TRBJ1-2, with 7 bases lining up with TRBD1. V trimming: 7 bases; J trimming: 2 bases; junction bases outside the gene matches: 7. The CDR3 runs to 14 residues. Germline V CDR1 and CDR2: MNHEY, SMNVEV (reference sequence). The CDR3 DNA sequence: TGTGCCAGCATATCTCGACAGGGAAACTATGGCTACACCTTC. This translates into CASISRQGNYGYTF.